This entry lists 17 T cell receptor beta chains sequenced from one sample in a study of blood T cell dynamics during melanoma immunotherapy. Time point noted: week 3, after first cycle of checkpoint inhibitor. Produced via immunoSEQ multiplex PCR; TCRdb's table is partial and in-frame only. The table records about 9,700 clones, around 85% of them present only once. The sample here was blood, taken from a patient treated with checkpoint blockade. Receptors originate from a human donor with melanoma.

The rearrangement links TRBV28 to TRBJ2-7; no reliable D call. This CDR3 region has 13 residues. V was pared by 3 bases and J by 3 bases, with 9 bases between. Germline V lookup: CDR1 MDHEN, CDR2 SYDVKM. CDR3 in amino acids: CASSFAESYEQYF. The CDR3 coding sequence is TGTGCCAGCAGTTTCGCCGAGAGCTACGAGCAGTACTTC.

This clone is a singleton in its sample. The gene calls are TRBV11-2 and TRBJ2-2, with 8 positions matching TRBD1. Germline CDR1 and CDR2: SGHAT and FQNNGV. With V trimmed by 5 bases and J by 3 bases, 11 bases remained unmatched. CDR3 size: 17 residues. CDR3 nucleotides: TGTGCCAGCAGCGATAATGGACAGGGAATCCACACCGGGGAGCTGTTTTTT. Amino acids: CASSDNGQGIHTGELFF.

The rearrangement uses TRBV7-9 and TRBJ1-1; TRBD1 matches at 7 bases. The germline gives CDR1 SEHNR, CDR2 FQNEAQ (reference sequence). Losses at the gene ends were 5 bases for V and 11 bases for J; bases not matched to a gene: 11. CDR3 length: 13 amino acids. CDR3 coding DNA: TGTGCCAGCAGCGACCGGGACAGTCTTCGGGCTTTCTTT. It yields the protein CASSDRDSLRAFF.

V gene TRBV4-1 combines with J gene TRBJ2-3; unclear D gene. Germline V gene sequence: CDR1 MGHRA, CDR2 YSYEKL. This CDR3 is 16 amino acids long. V gave up 3 bases and J gave up 1 base, with 14 bases separating them. DNA of the CDR3: TGCGCCAGCAGCCAGGACCCTAATGCCCGCACAGATACGCAGTATTTT. It yields the protein CASSQDPNARTDTQYF.

The V call is TRBV2, the J call TRBJ1-1, with D perhaps TRBD1 (5 bases). This CDR3 contains 15 residues. Germline V CDR1 and CDR2: SNHLY, FYNNEI. Trimming cost V 7 bases and J 6 bases, with 21 bases left between them. CDR3 region: CASIIDMQGSAEAFF. The CDR3 nucleotides are TGTGCCAGCATCATCGACATGCAGGGATCTGCTGAAGCTTTCTTT.

This clone has a single count. J is TRBJ1-1 and V is TRBV5-1; tentative D call: TRBD1 (6 bases). Germline loops: CDR1 SGHRS, CDR2 YFSETQ. The ends were cut back, 4 bases at V and 3 bases at J, with 13 bases in the middle. This CDR3 contains 14 residues. CDR3 sequence: CASSPYRADTEAFF. CDR3 nucleotide sequence: TGCGCCAGCAGCCCATACAGGGCGGACACTGAAGCTTTCTTT.

The chain is built from TRBV4-3 and TRBJ2-1, with D perhaps matching TRBD2 (5 bases). V was clipped by 1 base and J by 9 bases, with 13 bases between them. The CDR3 is made up of 14 amino acids. Germline assignment: CDR1 LGHNA and CDR2 YSLEER. The DNA of the CDR3 is TGCGCCAGCAGCCAAGGTCGGGCTAGCCGTGAGCAGTTCTTC. Its translation: CASSQGRASREQFF.

The chain links TRBV2 to TRBJ1-1; perhaps TRBD1 as D (6 bases). Germline CDR1 and CDR2: SNHLY and FYNNEI. There are 16 residues in the CDR3. The V gene lost 8 bases and the J gene lost 2 bases, with 21 bases spanning the gap. CDR3 amino acids: CASGPQGQNRNTEAFF. The CDR3 DNA follows: TGTGCCAGCGGCCCACAAGGACAGAATCGTAACACTGAAGCTTTCTTT.

This clone was seen a few times. V usage is TRBV5-3 and J usage is TRBJ2-7; D remains unclear. TRBV5-3 is an ORF, with its function uncertain. CDR3 length: 11 residues. Trimming cost V 2 bases and J 4 bases, with 4 bases left between them. The DNA for the CDR3 is TGTGCCAGAAGCTTAGGGTACGAGCAGTACTTC. Protein sequence: CARSLGYEQYF.

The chain carries TRBV5-6 and TRBJ1-2, with 7 bases aligning to TRBD1. The CDR3 is 14 amino acids. The V gene end was trimmed by 4 bases and the J gene end by 7 bases; junction bases not matched to a gene: 10. Germline loops: CDR1 SGHDT, CDR2 YYEEEE. CDR3 region: CASSLRQGRAGYTF. CDR3 nucleotide sequence: TGTGCCAGCAGCCTAAGACAGGGAAGGGCTGGCTACACCTTC.

The genes are TRBV5-5 and TRBJ2-2; a weak D match, TRBD1 (7 bases). The V end lost 0 bases, the J end lost 1 base, and 13 bases lay between the germline ends. Germline values: CDR1 SGHKS, CDR2 YYEKEE (reference sequence). This CDR3 has 17 amino acids. The CDR3 sequence: CASSLAYRGLNTGELFF. CDR3 DNA sequence: TGTGCCAGCAGCTTGGCCTACAGGGGACTGAACACCGGGGAGCTGTTTTTT.

The chain has TRBV25-1 and TRBJ2-3; 9 bases are shared with TRBD2. Germline CDR1 MGHDK, CDR2 SYGVNS. With V trimmed by 7 bases and J by 2 bases, 4 bases remained unmatched. This CDR3 has 14 residues. The CDR3 bases are TGTGCCAGCATGGGACTAGCCTTCACAGATACGCAGTATTTT. As protein: CASMGLAFTDTQYF.

The chain carries TRBV14 and TRBJ2-1; a weak D match, TRBD1 (5 bases). The V gene lost 4 bases and the J gene lost 8 bases, with 9 bases spanning the gap. The CDR3 is made up of 12 amino acids. CDR1 is SGHDN and CDR2 is FVKESK in the germline V gene. As DNA, the CDR3 is TGTGCCAGCAGCCTTCAGGGTCATGAGCAGTTCTTC. Protein product: CASSLQGHEQFF.

This chain links TRBV5-5 with TRBJ2-6, with D tentatively TRBD1 or TRBD2 (5 bases each). The CDR3 is 17 amino acids. The germline CDR1 and CDR2 sequences are SGHKS and YYEKEE (reference sequence). V was clipped by 0 bases and J by 3 bases, with 13 bases between them. CDR3 protein: CASSLEGLALGANVLTF. CDR3 DNA: TGTGCCAGCAGCTTGGAGGGGCTAGCTCTTGGGGCCAACGTCCTGACTTTC.

The CDR3 DNA reads TGTGCCATCAGTGATAACCAAGAGACCCAGTACTTC. This gives the protein CAISDNQETQYF. The V gene is TRBV10-3, the J gene TRBJ2-5; D is ambiguous. The V and J ends lost 3 bases and 0 bases respectively, with 2 bases between them. The CDR3 extends over 12 amino acids. Germline V gene sequence: CDR1 ENHRY, CDR2 SYGVKD.

The chain is built from TRBV6-1 and TRBJ2-7, with D maybe TRBD2 (6 bases). CDR1 MNHNS and CDR2 SASEGT come from the germline V gene. CDR3 length: 10 amino acids. V lost 8 bases and J lost 7, with 9 bases in between. CDR3 sequence: CASGRGEQYF. The CDR3 DNA reads TGTGCCAGCGGCCGGGGGGAGCAGTACTTC.

A few counts support this clone. The rearrangement joins TRBV2 to TRBJ2-7; D may be TRBD1 or TRBD2 (5 bases each). CDR3 length: 13 residues. V lost 9 bases and J lost 2, with 14 bases in between. Germline assignment: CDR1 SNHLY and CDR2 FYNNEI. This CDR3 is CASRQGAPYEQYF. In DNA, the CDR3 is TGTGCCAGTCGTCAGGGAGCTCCCTACGAGCAGTACTTC. The full variable domain, its missing parts supplied by reference TRBV2 and TRBJ2-7, is EPEVTQTPSHQVTQMGQEVILRCVPISNHLYFYWYRQILGQKVEFLVSFYNNEISEKSEIFDDQFSVERPDGSNFTLKIRSTKLEDSAMYFCASRQGAPYEQYFGPGTRLTVT.